These 4 T cell receptor beta chains were sequenced from one sample in a study of blood T cell repertoires in COVID-19. Data came from immunoSEQ multiplex PCR; TCRdb stores just in-frame clones and leaves some out. This sample has 200,000 to 250,000 clones; 70% to 90% occur once, and the top ten carry roughly 3%. The sequencing input was peripheral blood. Receptor source: a woman in her thirties who had recovered from COVID-19.

This rearrangement joins TRBV15 to TRBJ1-3; D possibly corresponds to TRBD1 (5 bases). CDR1 and CDR2 (germline): LNHNV, YYDKDF (reference sequence). The CDR3 runs to 17 residues. Trimming left V 0 bases short and J 3 bases short, with 15 bases between. CDR3 DNA sequence: TGTGCCACCAGCAGAGATCGCGGGGGGTATGATGGAAACACCATATATTTT. This sequence encodes CATSRDRGGYDGNTIYF.

This chain links TRBV29-1 with TRBJ2-7, with TRBD2 identical over 13 bases. CDR3 length equals 17 residues. Trimming removed 5 bases from V and 2 bases from J; junction bases left unmatched: 12. Germline V gives CDR1 SQVTM, CDR2 ANQGSEA. The CDR3 protein is CSVKGLAGVQVAYEQYF. CDR3 sequence (DNA): TGCAGCGTTAAAGGACTAGCGGGGGTCCAGGTTGCCTACGAGCAGTACTTC.

V and J are TRBV7-9 and TRBJ2-1, with D perhaps TRBD2 (6 bases). V lost 6 bases, J lost 8 bases, and 20 bases lay in between. Per germline, CDR1 SEHNR and CDR2 FQNEAQ (reference sequence). The CDR3 contains 15 residues. CDR3 in DNA: TGTGCCAGCAGTCCGAGCGGGCCGCAAACCCATGAGCAGTTCTTC. Protein product: CASSPSGPQTHEQFF.

The chain links TRBV11-2 to TRBJ1-1; possibly TRBD1 for D (6 bases). This CDR3 has 14 residues. The V gene's germline CDR1 is SGHAT and CDR2 FQNNGV. V gave up 0 bases and J gave up 11 bases, with 16 bases separating them. CDR3 amino acids: CASSLDTGRVMAFF. In DNA form, the CDR3 reads TGTGCCAGCAGCTTAGATACAGGGAGAGTTATGGCTTTCTTT.